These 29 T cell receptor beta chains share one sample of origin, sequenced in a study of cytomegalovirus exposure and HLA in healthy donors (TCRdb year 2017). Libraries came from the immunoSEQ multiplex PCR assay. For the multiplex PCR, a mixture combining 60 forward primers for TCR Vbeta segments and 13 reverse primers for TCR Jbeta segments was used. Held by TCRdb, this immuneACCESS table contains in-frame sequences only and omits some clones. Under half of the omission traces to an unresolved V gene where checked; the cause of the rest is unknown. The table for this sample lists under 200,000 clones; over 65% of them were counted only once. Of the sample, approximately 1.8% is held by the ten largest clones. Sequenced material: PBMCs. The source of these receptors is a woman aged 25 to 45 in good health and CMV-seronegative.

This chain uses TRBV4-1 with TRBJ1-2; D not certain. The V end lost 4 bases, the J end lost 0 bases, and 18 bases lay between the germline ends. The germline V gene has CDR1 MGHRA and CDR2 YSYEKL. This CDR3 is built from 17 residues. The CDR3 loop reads CASSLPWPGKANYGYTF. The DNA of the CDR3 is TGCGCCAGCAGCCTACCCTGGCCGGGGAAAGCTAACTATGGCTACACCTTC.

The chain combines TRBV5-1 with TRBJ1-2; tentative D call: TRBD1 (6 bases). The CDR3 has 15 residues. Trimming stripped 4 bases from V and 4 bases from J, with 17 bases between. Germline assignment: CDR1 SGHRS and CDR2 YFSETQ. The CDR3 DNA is TGCGCCAGCAGCGGGGAGACAGGATCCCTCTATGGCTACACCTTC. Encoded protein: CASSGETGSLYGYTF.

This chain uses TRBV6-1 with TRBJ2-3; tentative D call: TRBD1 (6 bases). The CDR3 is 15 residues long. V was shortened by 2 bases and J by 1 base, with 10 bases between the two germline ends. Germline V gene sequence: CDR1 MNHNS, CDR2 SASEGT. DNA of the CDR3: TGTGCCAGCAGTGAAACGACAGGAGGCACAGATACGCAGTATTTT. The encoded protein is CASSETTGGTDTQYF.

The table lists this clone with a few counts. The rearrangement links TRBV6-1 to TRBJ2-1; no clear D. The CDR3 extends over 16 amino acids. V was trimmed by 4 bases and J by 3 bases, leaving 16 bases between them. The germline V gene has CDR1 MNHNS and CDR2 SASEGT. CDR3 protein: CASSGDHVQVYNEQFF. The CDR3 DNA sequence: TGTGCCAGCAGTGGTGACCACGTTCAGGTCTACAATGAGCAGTTCTTC.

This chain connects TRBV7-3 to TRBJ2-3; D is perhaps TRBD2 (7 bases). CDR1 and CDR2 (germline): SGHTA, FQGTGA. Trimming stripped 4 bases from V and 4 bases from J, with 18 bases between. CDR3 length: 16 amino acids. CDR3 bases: TGTGCCAGCAGCTGGCTTGGGGGGGCACTAGCAGATACGCAGTATTTT. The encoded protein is CASSWLGGALADTQYF.

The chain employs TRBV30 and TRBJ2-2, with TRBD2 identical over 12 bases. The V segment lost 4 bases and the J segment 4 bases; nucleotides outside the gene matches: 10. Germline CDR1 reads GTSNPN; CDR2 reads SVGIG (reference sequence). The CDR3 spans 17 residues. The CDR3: CAWKRLAGGPGTGELFF. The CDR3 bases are TGTGCCTGGAAAAGGCTAGCGGGAGGGCCGGGCACCGGGGAGCTGTTTTTT.

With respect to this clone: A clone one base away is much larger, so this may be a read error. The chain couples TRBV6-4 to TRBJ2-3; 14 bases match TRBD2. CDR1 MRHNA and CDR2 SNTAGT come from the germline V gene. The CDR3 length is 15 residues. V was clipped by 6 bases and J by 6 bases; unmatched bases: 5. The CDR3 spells CASSLTSGGADTQYF. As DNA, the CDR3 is TGTGCCAGCAGCCTGACTAGCGGGGGGGCGGATACGCAGTATTTT.

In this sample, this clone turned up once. The chain's CDR3 is CATRWDTQYF. The CDR3 nucleotides are TGTGCCACTCGGTGGGATACGCAGTATTTT. The V call is TRBV19, the J call TRBJ2-3; D remains unclear. The germline gives CDR1 LNHDA, CDR2 SQIVND (reference sequence). The V gene lost 10 bases and the J gene lost 6 bases, with 8 bases spanning the gap. The CDR3 length is 10 residues.

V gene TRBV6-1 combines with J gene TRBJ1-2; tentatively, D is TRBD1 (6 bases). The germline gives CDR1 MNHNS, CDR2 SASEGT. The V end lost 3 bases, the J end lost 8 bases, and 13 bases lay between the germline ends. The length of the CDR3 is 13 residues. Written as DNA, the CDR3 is TGTGCCAGCAGTGATGGGGGGGCCGGCGGCTACACCTTC. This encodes CASSDGGAGGYTF.

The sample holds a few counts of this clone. CDR3: CASSMGTVVLAGSTDTQYF. The DNA of the CDR3 is TGTGCCAGTAGTATGGGAACCGTGGTACTAGCGGGAAGCACAGATACGCAGTATTTT. The chain uses TRBV19 and TRBJ2-3; 10 bases agree with TRBD2. J was trimmed by 0 bases and V by 3 bases; bases with no gene match: 12. The CDR3 runs to 19 residues. Germline-derived CDR1 and CDR2 are LNHDA and SQIVND (reference sequence).

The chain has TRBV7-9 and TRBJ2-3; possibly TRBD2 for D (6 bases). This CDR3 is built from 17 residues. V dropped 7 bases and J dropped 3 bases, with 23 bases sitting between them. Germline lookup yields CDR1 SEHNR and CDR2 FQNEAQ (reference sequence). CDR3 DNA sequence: TGTGCCAGCACCCCCTCCGGCTCCCGCCGGGGGACAGATACGCAGTATTTT. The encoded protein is CASTPSGSRRGTDTQYF.

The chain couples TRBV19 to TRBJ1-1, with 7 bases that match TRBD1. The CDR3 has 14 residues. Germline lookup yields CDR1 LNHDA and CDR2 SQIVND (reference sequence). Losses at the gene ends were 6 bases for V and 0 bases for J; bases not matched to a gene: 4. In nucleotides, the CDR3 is TGTGCCAGTAGCCACGGGACAGTGAACACTGAAGCTTTCTTT. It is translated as CASSHGTVNTEAFF.

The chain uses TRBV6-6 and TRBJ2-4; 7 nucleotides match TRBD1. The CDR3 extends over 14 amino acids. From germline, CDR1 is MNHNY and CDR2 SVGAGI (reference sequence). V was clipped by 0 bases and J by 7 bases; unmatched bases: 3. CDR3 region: CASSYSIQGNIQYF. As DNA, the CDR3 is TGTGCCAGCAGTTACTCGATACAGGGGAACATTCAGTACTTC.

The CDR3 DNA reads TGTGCCAGCTCACCACAATGGGGGGACACTGAAGCTTTCTTT. Protein: CASSPQWGDTEAFF. The chain recombines TRBV18 with TRBJ1-1, with D tentatively TRBD1 (5 bases). This CDR3 spans 14 amino acids. Germline CDR1 reads KGHSH; CDR2 reads LQKENI. V lost 1 base and J 3 bases, leaving 9 bases between the germline ends.

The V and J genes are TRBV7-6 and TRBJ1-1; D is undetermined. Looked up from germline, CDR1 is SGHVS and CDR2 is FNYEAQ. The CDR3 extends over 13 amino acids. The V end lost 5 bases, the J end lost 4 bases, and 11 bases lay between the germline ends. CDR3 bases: TGTGCCAGCAGCCCAGGTGTGGGCACTGAAGCTTTCTTT. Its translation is CASSPGVGTEAFF.

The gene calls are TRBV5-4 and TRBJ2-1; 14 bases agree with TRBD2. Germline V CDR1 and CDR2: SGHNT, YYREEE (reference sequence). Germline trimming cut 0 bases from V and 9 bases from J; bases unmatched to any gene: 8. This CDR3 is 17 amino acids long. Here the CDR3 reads CASSLDPGLAGGSEQFF. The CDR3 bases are TGTGCCAGCAGCTTGGACCCCGGACTAGCGGGAGGTAGTGAGCAGTTCTTC.

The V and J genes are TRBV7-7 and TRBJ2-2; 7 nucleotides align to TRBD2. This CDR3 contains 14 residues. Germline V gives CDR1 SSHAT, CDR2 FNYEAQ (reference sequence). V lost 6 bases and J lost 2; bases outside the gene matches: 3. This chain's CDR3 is CASRSGLNTGELFF. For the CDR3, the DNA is TGTGCCAGCAGATCGGGACTAAACACCGGGGAGCTGTTTTTT.

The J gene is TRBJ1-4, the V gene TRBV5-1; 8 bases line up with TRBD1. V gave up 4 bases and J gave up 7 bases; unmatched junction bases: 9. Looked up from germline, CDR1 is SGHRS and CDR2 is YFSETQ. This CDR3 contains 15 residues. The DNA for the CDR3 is TGCGCCAGCAGCGACCCCCAGGGGGCAGGTGAAAAACTGTTTTTT. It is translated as CASSDPQGAGEKLFF.

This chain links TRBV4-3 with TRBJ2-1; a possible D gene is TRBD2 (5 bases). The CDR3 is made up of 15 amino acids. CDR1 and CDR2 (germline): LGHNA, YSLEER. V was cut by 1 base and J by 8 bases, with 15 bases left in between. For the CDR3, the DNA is TGCGCCAGCAGCCAAGTGCACGGGGATACGTATGAGCAGTTCTTC. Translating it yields CASSQVHGDTYEQFF.

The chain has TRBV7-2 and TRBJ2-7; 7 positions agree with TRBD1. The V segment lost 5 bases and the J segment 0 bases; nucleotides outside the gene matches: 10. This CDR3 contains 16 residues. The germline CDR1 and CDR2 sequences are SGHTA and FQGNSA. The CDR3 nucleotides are TGTGCCAGCAGCCTACACCCGGACAGGAGCTCCTACGAGCAGTACTTC. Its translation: CASSLHPDRSSYEQYF.

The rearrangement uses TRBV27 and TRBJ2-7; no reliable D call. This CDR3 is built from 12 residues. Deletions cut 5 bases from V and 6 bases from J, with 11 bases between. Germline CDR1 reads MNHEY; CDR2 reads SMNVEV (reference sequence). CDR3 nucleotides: TGTGCCAGCAGTCCCTTTCCTCCCGAGCAGTACTTC. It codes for CASSPFPPEQYF.

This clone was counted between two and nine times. CDR3 DNA: TGTGCCAGCAGCCCTCCCCTACGGGAGGGTGAGACCCAGTACTTC. Protein: CASSPPLREGETQYF. This chain links TRBV7-8 with TRBJ2-5; 8 bases fit TRBD2. This CDR3 comprises 15 residues. Germline trimming cut 5 bases from V and 5 bases from J; bases unmatched to any gene: 10. Looked up from germline, CDR1 is SGHVS and CDR2 is FQNEAQ.

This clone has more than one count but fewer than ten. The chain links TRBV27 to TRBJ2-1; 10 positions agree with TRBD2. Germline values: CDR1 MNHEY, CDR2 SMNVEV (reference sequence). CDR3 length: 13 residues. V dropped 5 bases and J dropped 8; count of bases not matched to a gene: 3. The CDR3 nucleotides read TGTGCCAGCAGTCTAGCGGGAGCGTATGAGCAGTTCTTC. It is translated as CASSLAGAYEQFF.

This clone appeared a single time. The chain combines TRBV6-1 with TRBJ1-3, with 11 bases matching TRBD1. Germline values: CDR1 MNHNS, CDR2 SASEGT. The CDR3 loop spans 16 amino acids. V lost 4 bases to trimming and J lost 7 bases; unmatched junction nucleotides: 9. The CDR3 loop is CASSVMTGTGGNTIYF. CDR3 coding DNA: TGTGCCAGCAGTGTCATGACCGGGACAGGGGGGAACACCATATATTTT.

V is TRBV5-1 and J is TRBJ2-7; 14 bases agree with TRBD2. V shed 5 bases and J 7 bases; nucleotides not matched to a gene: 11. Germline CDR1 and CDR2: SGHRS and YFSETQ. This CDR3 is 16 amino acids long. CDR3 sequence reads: CASSLTSGGGTGEQYF. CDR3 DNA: TGCGCCAGCAGTTTGACTAGCGGGGGGGGGACCGGTGAGCAGTACTTC.

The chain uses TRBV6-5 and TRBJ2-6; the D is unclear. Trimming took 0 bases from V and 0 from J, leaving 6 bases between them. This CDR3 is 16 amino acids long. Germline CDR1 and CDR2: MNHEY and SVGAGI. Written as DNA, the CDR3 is TGTGCCAGCAGTTACTCGGAGAGCTCTGGGGCCAACGTCCTGACTTTC. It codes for CASSYSESSGANVLTF.

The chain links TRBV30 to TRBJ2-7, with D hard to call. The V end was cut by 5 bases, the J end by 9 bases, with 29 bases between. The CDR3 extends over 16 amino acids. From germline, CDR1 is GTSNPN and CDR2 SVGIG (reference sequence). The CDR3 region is CAWLNPSAPEGLGQYF. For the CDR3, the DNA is TGTGCCTGGCTCAATCCATCAGCGCCGGAAGGATTAGGGCAGTACTTC.

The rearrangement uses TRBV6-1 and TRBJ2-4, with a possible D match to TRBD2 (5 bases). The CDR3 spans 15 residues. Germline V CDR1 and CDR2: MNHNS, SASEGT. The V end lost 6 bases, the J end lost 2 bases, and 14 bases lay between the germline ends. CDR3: CASSDRPGTKNIQYF. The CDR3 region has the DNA TGTGCCAGCAGCGATAGACCGGGGACCAAAAACATTCAGTACTTC.

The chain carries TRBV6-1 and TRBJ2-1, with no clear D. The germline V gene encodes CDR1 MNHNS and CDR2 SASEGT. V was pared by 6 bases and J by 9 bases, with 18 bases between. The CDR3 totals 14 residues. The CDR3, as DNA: TGTGCCAGCAGCATCGCTCAGGCCCCCGGTGAGCAGTTCTTC. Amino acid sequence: CASSIAQAPGEQFF.